This T cell receptor (beta chain) was sequenced in a study of cytomegalovirus exposure and HLA in healthy donors. Whole-study results and caveats: In vitro data verified a few CMV-associated chains as specific for CMV antigens. Accurate predictions that matched the HLA-A and HLA-B alleles of most subjects were reportedly made from TCR beta sequences. An analysis that was carried out later associated 16,951 TCR beta sequences with HLA alleles at 0.05 false discovery rate. Later analysis indicated greater clonal expansion among HLA-associated TCR beta chains than among equally common other chains.

Regarding this clone: Its antigen remains unidentified.

PCR primers comprised 60 Vbeta and 13 Jbeta primers. The table came from immunoSEQ multiplex PCR; TCRdb's copy has only in-frame clones and leaves some out. The repertoire holds under 75,000 clones, roughly 89% seen once, with about 2.1% in the top ten. Germline CDR1 and CDR2: SNHLY and FYNNEI. The CDR3 has 16 residues. With 3 bases clipped from V and 0 bases from J, the junction kept 4 bases outside the gene matches. The sequenced material came from PBMCs. The TCR comes from a woman aged 30 to 39 in good health and CMV-seronegative. The chain uses TRBV2 and TRBJ1-2, with 10 bases lining up with TRBD1. In DNA, the CDR3 is TGTGCCAGCAGTGATCCGGGACAGGGGACTAACTATGGCTACACCTTC. Encoded protein: CASSDPGQGTNYGYTF.